This T cell receptor beta chain was profiled in a study of blood T cell repertoires in COVID-19. Across the study: Collection of acute and convalescent COVID-19 samples took place in the United States, Italy and Spain. The analysed material was cDNA or gDNA that came from T cells, B-cell-depleted T cells, or PBMCs.

This CDR3 region has 16 residues. Trimming shortened V by 4 bases and J by 4 bases, and 17 bases separated the two germline ends. The V gene's germline CDR1 is MDHEN and CDR2 SYDVKM. Per the study methods: Nucleated cell number was recorded as an estimate derived from reference gene primer amplification. TCRdb keeps only in-frame clones here, not all; method: immunoSEQ multiplex PCR. V and J calls and clone size follow that table, whereas D and trimming were derived from the DNA. The sample includes roughly 97,000 clones, roughly 83% of them seen just once. This TCR was sampled from a woman older than 75 with active or convalescent COVID-19. The sequenced sample was peripheral blood. J is TRBJ1-3 and V is TRBV28, with D possibly TRBD1 on 5 matching bases. The CDR3 nucleotides read TGTGCCAGCAGTTCAACGGGGGGGAGCCCCGGAAACACCATATATTTT. It specifies CASSSTGGSPGNTIYF.